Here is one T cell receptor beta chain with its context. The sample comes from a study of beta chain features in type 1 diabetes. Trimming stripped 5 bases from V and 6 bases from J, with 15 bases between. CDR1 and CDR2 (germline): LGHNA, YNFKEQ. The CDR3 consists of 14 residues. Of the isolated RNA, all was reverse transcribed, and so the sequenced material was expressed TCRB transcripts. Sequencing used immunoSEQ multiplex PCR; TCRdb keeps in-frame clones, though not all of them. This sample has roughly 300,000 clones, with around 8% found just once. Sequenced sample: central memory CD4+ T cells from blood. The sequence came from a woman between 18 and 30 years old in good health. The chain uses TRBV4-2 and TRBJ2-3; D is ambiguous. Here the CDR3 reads CASSLPDRSDTQYF. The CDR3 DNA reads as TGTGCCAGCAGCTTACCTGATAGATCGGATACGCAGTATTTT.